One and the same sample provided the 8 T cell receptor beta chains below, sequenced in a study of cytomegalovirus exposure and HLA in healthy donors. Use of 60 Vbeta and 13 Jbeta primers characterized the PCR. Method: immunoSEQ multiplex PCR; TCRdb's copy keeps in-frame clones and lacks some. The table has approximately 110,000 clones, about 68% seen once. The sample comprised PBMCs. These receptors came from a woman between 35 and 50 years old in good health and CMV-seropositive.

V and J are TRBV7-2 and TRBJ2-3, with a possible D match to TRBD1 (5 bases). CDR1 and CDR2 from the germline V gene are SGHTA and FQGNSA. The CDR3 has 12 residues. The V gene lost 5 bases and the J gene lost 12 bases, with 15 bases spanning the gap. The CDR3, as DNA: TGTGCCAGCAGCCTAGGTCGCAGGGAACAGTATTTT. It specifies CASSLGRREQYF.

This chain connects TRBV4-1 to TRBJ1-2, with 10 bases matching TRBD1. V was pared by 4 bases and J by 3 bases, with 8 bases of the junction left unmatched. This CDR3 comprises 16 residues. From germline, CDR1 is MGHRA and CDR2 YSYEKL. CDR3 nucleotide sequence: TGCGCCAGCAGCCCGGGACAGGGGCCTCGGGACTATGGCTACACCTTC. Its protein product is CASSPGQGPRDYGYTF.

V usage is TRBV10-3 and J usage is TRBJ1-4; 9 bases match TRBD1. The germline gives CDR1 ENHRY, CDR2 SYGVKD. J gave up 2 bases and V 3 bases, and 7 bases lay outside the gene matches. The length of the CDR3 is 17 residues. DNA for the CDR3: TGTGCCATCAGTGAAGGGACAGGGCGGTCCACTAATGAAAAACTGTTTTTT. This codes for CAISEGTGRSTNEKLFF.

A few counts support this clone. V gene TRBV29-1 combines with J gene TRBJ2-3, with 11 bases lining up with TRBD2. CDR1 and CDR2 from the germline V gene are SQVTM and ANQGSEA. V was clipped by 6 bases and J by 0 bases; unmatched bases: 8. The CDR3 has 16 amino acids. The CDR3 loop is CSVPPPSGGSTDTQYF. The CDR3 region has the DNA TGCAGCGTCCCCCCCCCTAGCGGGGGGAGCACAGATACGCAGTATTTT.

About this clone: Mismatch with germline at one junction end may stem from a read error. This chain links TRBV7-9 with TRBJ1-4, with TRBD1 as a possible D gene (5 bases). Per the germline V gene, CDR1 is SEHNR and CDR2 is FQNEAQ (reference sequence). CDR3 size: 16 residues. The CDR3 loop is CSSSLAEGGVSEKLFF. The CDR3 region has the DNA TGTTCCAGCAGCTTAGCGGAAGGAGGGGTCAGTGAAAAACTGTTTTTT. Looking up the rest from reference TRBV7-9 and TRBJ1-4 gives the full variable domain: DTGVSQNPRHKITKRGQNVTFRCDPISEHNRLYWYRQTLGQGPEFLTYFQNEAQLEKSRLLSDRFSAERPKGSFSTLEIQRTEQGDSAMYLCSSSLAEGGVSEKLFFGSGTQLSVL.

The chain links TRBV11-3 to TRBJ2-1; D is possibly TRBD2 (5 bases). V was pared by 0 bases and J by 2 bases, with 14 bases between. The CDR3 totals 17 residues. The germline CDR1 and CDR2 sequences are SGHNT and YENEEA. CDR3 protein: CASSLDLSGKPYNEQFF. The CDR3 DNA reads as TGTGCCAGCAGCTTAGATCTGAGCGGAAAACCCTACAATGAGCAGTTCTTC.

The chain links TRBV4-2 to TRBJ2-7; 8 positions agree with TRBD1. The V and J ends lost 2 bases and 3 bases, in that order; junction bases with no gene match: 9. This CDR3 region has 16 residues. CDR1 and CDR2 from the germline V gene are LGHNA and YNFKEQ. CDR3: CASSQQATGAIYEQYF. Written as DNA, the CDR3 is TGTGCCAGCAGCCAACAAGCGACAGGGGCGATCTACGAGCAGTACTTC.

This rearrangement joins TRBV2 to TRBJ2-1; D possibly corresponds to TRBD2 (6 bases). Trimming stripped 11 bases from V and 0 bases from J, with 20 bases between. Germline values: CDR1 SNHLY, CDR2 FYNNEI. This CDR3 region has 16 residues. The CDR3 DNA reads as TGTGCCTTACCCGGCGGGCTAGCGAGCTCCTACAATGAGCAGTTCTTC. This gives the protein CALPGGLASSYNEQFF.